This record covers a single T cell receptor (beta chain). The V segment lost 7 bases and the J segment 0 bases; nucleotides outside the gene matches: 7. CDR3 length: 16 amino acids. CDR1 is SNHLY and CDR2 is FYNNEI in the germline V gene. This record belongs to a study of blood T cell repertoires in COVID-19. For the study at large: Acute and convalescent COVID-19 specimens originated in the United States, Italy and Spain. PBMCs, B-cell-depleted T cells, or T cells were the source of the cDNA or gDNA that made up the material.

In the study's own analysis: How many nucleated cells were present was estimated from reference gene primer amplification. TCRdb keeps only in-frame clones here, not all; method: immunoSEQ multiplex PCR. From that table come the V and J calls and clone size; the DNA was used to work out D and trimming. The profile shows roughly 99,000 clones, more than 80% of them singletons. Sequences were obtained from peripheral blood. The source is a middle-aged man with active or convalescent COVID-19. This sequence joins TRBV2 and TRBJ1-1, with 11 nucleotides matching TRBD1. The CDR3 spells CASIQDRGLMNTEAFF. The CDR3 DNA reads TGTGCCAGCATCCAGGACAGGGGGCTAATGAACACTGAAGCTTTCTTT.